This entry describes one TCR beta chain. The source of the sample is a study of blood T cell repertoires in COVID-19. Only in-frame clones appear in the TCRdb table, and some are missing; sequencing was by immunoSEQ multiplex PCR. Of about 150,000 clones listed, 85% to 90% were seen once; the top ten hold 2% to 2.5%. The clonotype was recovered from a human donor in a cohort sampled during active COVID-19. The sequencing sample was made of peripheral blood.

The CDR3 loop is CASSLDAGVYNEQFF. The CDR3 bases are TGTGCCAGCAGCTTAGATGCAGGGGTATACAATGAGCAGTTCTTC. The chain links TRBV7-9 to TRBJ2-1, with D tentatively TRBD1 (6 bases). The V end was cut by 1 base, the J end by 4 bases, with 11 bases between. The germline gives CDR1 SEHNR, CDR2 FQNEAQ (reference sequence). The CDR3 spans 15 residues.